A single sample is the source of the 9 T cell receptor beta chains below, sequenced in a study of CD8+ T cells in alopecia areata. In each case, RNA was isolated and then reverse transcribed into cDNA as the sequencing template. Produced via immunoSEQ multiplex PCR; TCRdb's table is partial and in-frame only. The sample includes about 110,000 clones, approximately 59% seen only once; the top ten take around a fifth. The specimen was CD8+ T cells sorted from blood. The receptors shown here come from a human donor in good health.

The V gene is TRBV30, the J gene TRBJ1-3; D unclear. Trimming removed 1 base from V and 15 bases from J, with 10 bases in between. In germline, CDR1 is GTSNPN, CDR2 SVGIG (reference sequence). The CDR3 contains 10 residues. The CDR3 region is CAWSGQQEYF. DNA for the CDR3: TGTGCCTGGAGTGGGCAGCAAGAATATTTT.

Of note for this clone: The same CDR3 can be traced to other DNA sequences in this sample. The CDR3 protein is CSVEEGYEQYF. The CDR3 coding sequence is TGCAGCGTTGAGGAGGGTTACGAGCAGTACTTC. The V and J genes are TRBV29-1 and TRBJ2-7, with D possibly TRBD2 on 6 matching bases. Trimming pared 3 bases from V and 4 bases from J, leaving 7 bases between. The CDR3 has 11 residues. Germline CDR1 reads SQVTM; CDR2 reads ANQGSEA.

In this sample, this clone turned up once. The chain links TRBV19 to TRBJ1-1; 8 bases fit TRBD1. Germline V CDR1 and CDR2: LNHDA, SQIVND (reference sequence). Losses at the gene ends were 0 bases for V and 11 bases for J; bases not matched to a gene: 8. There are 14 residues in the CDR3. The CDR3: CASSIDLNRGMAFF. In DNA, the CDR3 is TGTGCCAGTAGTATAGATCTTAACAGGGGGATGGCTTTCTTT.

V and J are TRBV7-2 and TRBJ1-2; 10 nucleotides align to TRBD1. With 0 bases clipped from V and 1 base from J, the junction kept 2 bases outside the gene matches. There are 16 residues in the CDR3. Germline V gives CDR1 SGHTA, CDR2 FQGNSA. The CDR3 region has the DNA TGTGCCAGCAGCTTAGCCGACAGGGGGCGTAACTATGGCTACACCTTC. The encoded protein is CASSLADRGRNYGYTF. The variable domain in full, completed from reference TRBV7-2 and TRBJ1-2, reads GAGVSQSPSNKVTEKGKDVELRCDPISGHTALYWYRQSLGQGLEFLIYFQGNSAPDKSGLPSDRFSAERTGGSVSTLTIQRTQQEDSAVYLCASSLADRGRNYGYTFGSGTRLTVV.

V is TRBV7-2 and J is TRBJ2-2; maybe TRBD1 (6 bases). Deletions cut 3 bases from V and 1 base from J, with 9 bases between. The CDR3 is 15 amino acids. Germline V CDR1 and CDR2: SGHTA, FQGNSA. The CDR3 DNA follows: TGTGCCAGCAGCTTCAAGGACAGGAACACCGGGGAGCTGTTTTTT. This sequence encodes CASSFKDRNTGELFF.

V usage is TRBV4-3 and J usage is TRBJ1-1; TRBD1 matches at 8 bases. Germline trimming cut 0 bases from V and 7 bases from J; bases unmatched to any gene: 13. The germline V gene encodes CDR1 LGHNA and CDR2 YSLEER. The CDR3 contains 17 residues. CDR3 coding DNA: TGCGCCAGCAGCCAAGACCCCTCGGGGACAGGAACGGGTGAAGCTTTCTTT. Protein: CASSQDPSGTGTGEAFF.

This clone was seen a few times. The rearrangement joins TRBV29-1 to TRBJ2-7; D possibly corresponds to TRBD2 (6 bases). Trimming removed 6 bases at V and 0 bases at J, with 15 bases between. The CDR3 contains 14 residues. Germline values: CDR1 SQVTM, CDR2 ANQGSEA. The CDR3 spells CSVIFWDFSYEQYF. The DNA of the CDR3 is TGCAGCGTCATCTTCTGGGACTTCTCCTACGAGCAGTACTTC.

This sequence joins TRBV15 and TRBJ2-3, with a possible D match to TRBD2 (5 bases). Trimming pared 0 bases from V and 0 bases from J, leaving 10 bases between. Looked up from germline, CDR1 is LNHNV and CDR2 is YYDKDF (reference sequence). The CDR3 is 16 amino acids. The CDR3 DNA reads TGTGCCACCAGCAGAGATCTAGGACTCAGCACAGATACGCAGTATTTT. This encodes CATSRDLGLSTDTQYF.

The chain employs TRBV10-2 and TRBJ1-2; no clear D. CDR1 and CDR2 (germline): WSHSY, SAAADI. This CDR3 has 14 residues. V lost 8 bases and J 2 bases, leaving 15 bases between the germline ends. The CDR3 nucleotides are TGCGCCAGCCACTCGGGTCCGGGAAACTATGGCTACACCTTC. This codes for CASHSGPGNYGYTF.